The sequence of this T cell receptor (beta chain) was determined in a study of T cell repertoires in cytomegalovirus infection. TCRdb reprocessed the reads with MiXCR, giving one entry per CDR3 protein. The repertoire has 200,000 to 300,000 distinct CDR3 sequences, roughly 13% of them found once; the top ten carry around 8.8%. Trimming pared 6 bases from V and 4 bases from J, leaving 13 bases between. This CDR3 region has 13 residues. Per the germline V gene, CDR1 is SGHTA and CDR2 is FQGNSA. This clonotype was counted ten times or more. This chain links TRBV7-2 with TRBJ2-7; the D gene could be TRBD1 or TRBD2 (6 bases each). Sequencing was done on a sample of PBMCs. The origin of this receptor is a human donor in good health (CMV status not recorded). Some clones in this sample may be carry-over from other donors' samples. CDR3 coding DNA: TGTGCCAGCAGAATAAAGGGGGGTTACGAGCAGTACTTC. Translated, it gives CASRIKGGYEQYF.